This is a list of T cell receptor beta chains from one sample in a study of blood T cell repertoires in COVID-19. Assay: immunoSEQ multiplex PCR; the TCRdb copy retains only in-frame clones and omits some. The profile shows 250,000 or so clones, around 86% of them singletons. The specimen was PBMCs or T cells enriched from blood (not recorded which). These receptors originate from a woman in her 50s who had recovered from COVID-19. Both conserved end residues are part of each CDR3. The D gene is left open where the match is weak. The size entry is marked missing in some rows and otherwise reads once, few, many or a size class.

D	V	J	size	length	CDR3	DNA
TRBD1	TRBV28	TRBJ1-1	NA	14	CASSSDGTGTEAFF	TGTGCCAGCAGTTCGGACGGGACAGGGACTGAAGCTTTCTTT
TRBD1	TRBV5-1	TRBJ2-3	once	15	CASSPGQPSTDTQYF	TGCGCCAGCAGCCCGGGACAGCCGAGCACAGATACGCAGTATTTT
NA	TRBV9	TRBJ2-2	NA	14	CASSAARNTGELFF	TGTGCCAGCAGCGCCGCTAGAAACACCGGGGAGCTGTTTTTT
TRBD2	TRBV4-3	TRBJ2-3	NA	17	CASSQDMGTSYTDTQYF	TGCGCCAGCAGCCAAGATATGGGGACTAGCTACACAGATACGCAGTATTTT
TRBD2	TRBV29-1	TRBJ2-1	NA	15	CSVEDRLAGVGEQFF	TGCAGCGTTGAAGATCGGTTAGCGGGAGTCGGTGAGCAGTTCTTC
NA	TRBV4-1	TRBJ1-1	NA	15	CASSQPREGNTEAFF	TGCGCCAGCAGCCAGCCCAGGGAGGGGAACACTGAAGCTTTCTTT
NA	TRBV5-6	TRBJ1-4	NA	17	CASSLFAGVQTDEKLFF	TGTGCCAGCAGCTTGTTTGCAGGGGTTCAAACGGATGAAAAACTGTTTTTT
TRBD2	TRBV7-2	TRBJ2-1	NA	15	CASSPSGTIYNEQFF	TGTGCCAGCAGCCCTAGCGGGACAATCTACAATGAGCAGTTCTTC
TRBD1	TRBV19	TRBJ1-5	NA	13	CASPGQGDQPQHF	TGTGCCAGCCCGGGACAGGGAGATCAGCCCCAGCATTTT
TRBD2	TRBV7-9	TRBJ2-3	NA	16	CASSLGLAGRTDTQYF	TGTGCCAGCAGCTTGGGACTAGCGGGACGCACAGATACGCAGTATTTT
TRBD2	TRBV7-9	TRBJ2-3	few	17	CASSSWGTSGPMHTQYF	TGTGCCAGCAGCTCGTGGGGGACTAGCGGGCCCATGCATACGCAGTATTTT
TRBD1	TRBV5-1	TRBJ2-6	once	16	CASRTAGGAGANVLTF	TGCGCCAGCAGGACGGCAGGGGGCGCCGGGGCCAACGTCCTGACTTTC
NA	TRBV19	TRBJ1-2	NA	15	CASNQRRQTIYGYTF	TGTGCCAGTAATCAAAGGAGACAGACAATCTATGGCTACACCTTC
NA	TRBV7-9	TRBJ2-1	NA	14	CASSLEFPGSEQFF	TGTGCCAGCAGCTTAGAGTTCCCGGGTTCTGAGCAGTTCTTC
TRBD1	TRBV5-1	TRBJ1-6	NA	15	CASSLAGTVYSPLHF	TGCGCCAGCAGCTTGGCCGGGACAGTTTATTCACCCCTCCACTTT
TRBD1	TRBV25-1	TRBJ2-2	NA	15	CASSARQGGYGELFF	TGTGCCAGCAGTGCAAGACAGGGGGGGTACGGGGAGCTGTTTTTT
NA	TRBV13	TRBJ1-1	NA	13	CASGRGRGGEAFF	TGTGCCAGCGGTAGGGGCAGGGGTGGTGAAGCTTTCTTT
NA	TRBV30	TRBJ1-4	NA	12	CAWSVRRGELFF	TGTGCCTGGAGTGTAAGGAGGGGAGAACTGTTTTTT
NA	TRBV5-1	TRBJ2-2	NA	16	CASSLGQATGTGELFF	TGCGCCAGCAGCTTGGGACAGGCGACGGGCACCGGGGAGCTGTTTTTT
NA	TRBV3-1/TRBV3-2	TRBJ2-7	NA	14	CASSQDRTPGEQYF	TGTGCCAGCAGCCAAGATAGAACTCCCGGGGAGCAGTACTTC
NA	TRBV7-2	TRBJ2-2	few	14	CASSWGLATGELFF	TGTGCCAGCAGCTGGGGACTGGCTACCGGGGAGCTGTTTTTT
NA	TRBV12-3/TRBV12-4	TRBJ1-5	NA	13	CASSTDPPGTQHF	TGTGCCAGCAGTACCGACCCCCCGGGGACCCAGCATTTT
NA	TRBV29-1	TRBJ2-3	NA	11	CSVGEGKTQYF	TGCAGCGTTGGCGAGGGTAAAACGCAGTATTTT
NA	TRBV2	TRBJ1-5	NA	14	CASSEGRGGQPQHF	TGTGCCAGCAGTGAGGGCAGGGGTGGTCAGCCCCAGCATTTT
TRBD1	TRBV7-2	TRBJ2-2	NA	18	CASSSGTGVLVGTGELFF	TGTGCCAGCAGCTCCGGGACAGGGGTATTAGTTGGCACCGGGGAGCTGTTTTTT
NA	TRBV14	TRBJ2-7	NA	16	CASSRAYREPPYEQYF	TGTGCCAGCAGCCGTGCATACAGGGAACCCCCCTACGAGCAGTACTTC